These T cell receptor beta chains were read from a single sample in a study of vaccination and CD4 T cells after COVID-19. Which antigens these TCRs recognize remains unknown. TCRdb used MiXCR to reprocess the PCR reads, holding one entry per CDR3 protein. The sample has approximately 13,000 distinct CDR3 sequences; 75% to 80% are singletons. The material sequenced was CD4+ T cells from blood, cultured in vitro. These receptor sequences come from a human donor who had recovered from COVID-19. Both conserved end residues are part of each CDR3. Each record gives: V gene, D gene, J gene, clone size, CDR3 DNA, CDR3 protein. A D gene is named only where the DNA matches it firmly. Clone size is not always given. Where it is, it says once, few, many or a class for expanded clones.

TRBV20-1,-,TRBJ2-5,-,TGCAGTTCCCTGGGGTGGGAGACCCAGTACTTC,CSSLGWETQYF
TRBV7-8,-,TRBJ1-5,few,TGTGCCAGCAGCTCAGGACGGAACCTCAATCAGCCCCAGCATTTT,CASSSGRNLNQPQHF
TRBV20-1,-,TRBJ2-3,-,TGCAGTGCTGCCCGGGACCATGTTTCAGGCGGGTCGGGGCTTAGCACAGATACGCAGTATTTT,CSAARDHVSGGSGLSTDTQYF
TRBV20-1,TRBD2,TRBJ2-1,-,TGCAGTGCCCGGACTAGCGGGAAGAGAGGGGCCAATGAGCAGTTCTTC,CSARTSGKRGANEQFF
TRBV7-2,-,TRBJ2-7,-,TGTGCCAGCAGCTCGCTCTACGAGCAGTACTTC,CASSSLYEQYF
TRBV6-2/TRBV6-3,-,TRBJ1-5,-,TGTGCCAGCAGTTACGGCCCCCGGGGAGGGAGTCAGCCCCAGCATTTT,CASSYGPRGGSQPQHF
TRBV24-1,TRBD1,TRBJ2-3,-,TGTGCCACCAGCGAACCGGGACAGAGCACAGATACGCAGTATTTT,CATSEPGQSTDTQYF
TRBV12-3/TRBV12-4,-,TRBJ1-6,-,TGTGCCAGCAGTCTCGGACAGCCTAATTCACCCCTCCACTTT,CASSLGQPNSPLHF
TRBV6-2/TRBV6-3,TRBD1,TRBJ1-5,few,TGTGCCAGCAAAAGGACAGGGAGCAATCAGCCCCAGCATTTT,CASKRTGSNQPQHF
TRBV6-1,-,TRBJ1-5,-,TGTGCCAGCAGAACCGAGTTTGGGAGACAGCCCCAGCATTTT,CASRTEFGRQPQHF
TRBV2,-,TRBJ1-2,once,TGTGCCAGCAGTGAACAAGCAAACTATGGCTACACCTTC,CASSEQANYGYTF
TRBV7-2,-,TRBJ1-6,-,TGTGCCAGCAGCCCAGGGGCTAGCTCCTATAATTCACCCCTCCACTTT,CASSPGASSYNSPLHF
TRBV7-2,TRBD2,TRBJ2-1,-,TGTGCCAGCAGCCCCCAAAGCGGGAGGGCCTACAATGAGCAGTTCTTC,CASSPQSGRAYNEQFF